These T cell receptor beta chains were read from a single sample in a study of CD8 T cells in Susac syndrome. Via MiXCR, TCRdb re-called the immunoSEQ multiplex PCR reads, giving one row per CDR3 protein. The sample includes 200,000 to 250,000 distinct CDR3 sequences, 95% of them seen just once. Sequenced sample: CD4+ T cells from PBMCs. The receptors were gathered from a human donor with multiple sclerosis. CDR3s include the opening cysteine and the closing phenylalanine or tryptophan. D genes are given only for firm matches. Size is stated for part of the rows, as once, few or many counts, or as a class when the clone is expanded.

>NA|NA|TRBV30|TRBJ2-2
TGTGCCTGGGGGTTAGGCAGCAACACCGGGGAGCTGTTTTTT
CAWGLGSNTGELFF
>NA|NA|TRBV30|TRBJ1-5
TGTGCCTGGGCAGGCGATGGCAATCAGCCCCAGCATTTT
CAWAGDGNQPQHF
>NA|NA|TRBV20-1|TRBJ2-1
TGCAGTGCTAGAATACGGGGCGGGGAGTCCTACAATGAGCAGTTCTTC
CSARIRGGESYNEQFF
>NA|NA|TRBV20-1|TRBJ1-5
TGCAGTGCCGGCGAGGGAGGCGGCAATCAGCCCCAGCATTTT
CSAGEGGGNQPQHF
>NA|NA|TRBV29-1|TRBJ1-1
TGCAGCGTTGGGCGGGAACCTGAAGCTTTCTTT
CSVGREPEAFF
>TRBD1|NA|TRBV3-1|TRBJ2-1
TGTGCCAGCAGCCACTCCCGGGACAGGCGTTACAATGAGCAGTTCTTC
CASSHSRDRRYNEQFF
>NA|NA|TRBV30|TRBJ1-4
TGTGCCTGGACCAAACCCGCTAGGGGGGAAAAACTGTTTTTT
CAWTKPARGEKLFF
>TRBD2|NA|TRBV20-1|TRBJ2-5
TGCAGTGCTAGAGCCCTCCATGCCCTAGCGGGGGAAGGAGAGACCCAGTACTTC
CSARALHALAGEGETQYF
>TRBD1|NA|TRBV12-3/TRBV12-4|TRBJ2-7
TGTGCCAGCAGTCCCGGGACAGGGAACGGGGAGCAGTACTTC
CASSPGTGNGEQYF
>NA|once|TRBV29-1|TRBJ2-5
TGCAGCGGCGCGGGGGCAAGAGAGACCCAGTACTTC
CSGAGARETQYF
>NA|NA|TRBV12-3/TRBV12-4|TRBJ1-1
TGTGCCAGCAGTTTCACCAAGAACACTGAAGCTTTCTTT
CASSFTKNTEAFF
>NA|NA|TRBV13|TRBJ1-2
TGTGCCAGCAGCCGCGCGGCCTATGGCTACACCTTC
CASSRAAYGYTF
>TRBD2|NA|TRBV28|TRBJ2-3
TGTGCCAGCAGACCTAGCGGTACAGATACGCAGTATTTT
CASRPSGTDTQYF
>NA|NA|TRBV29-1|TRBJ1-4
TGCAGCGTTAGCCAGGGTGGAGATGAAAAACTGTTTTTT
CSVSQGGDEKLFF
>TRBD1|NA|TRBV3-1|TRBJ1-6
TGTGCCAGCAGCCAGGGACAGGGAGGAGGGTCACCCCTCCACTTT
CASSQGQGGGSPLHF
>NA|NA|TRBV9|TRBJ1-1
TGTGCCAGCAGTCCAGGGTCACAATTTAACACTGAAGCTTTCTTT
CASSPGSQFNTEAFF
>NA|NA|TRBV7-9|TRBJ1-1
TGTGCCAGCAGCTTATCTCCCGTACAGGGCACTGAAGCTTTCTTT
CASSLSPVQGTEAFF
>NA|NA|TRBV20-1|TRBJ2-7
TGCAGTGCTCCCAACCTAGGGGCTGTTGGCGAGCAGTACTTC
CSAPNLGAVGEQYF
>NA|NA|TRBV5-1|TRBJ2-6
TGCGCCACCAATCCTTACTCTGGGGCCAACGTCCTGACTTTC
CATNPYSGANVLTF
>NA|NA|TRBV20-1|TRBJ1-2
TGCAGTGCTAGAGGCCTACAGGTATCCAACTATGGCTACACCTTC
CSARGLQVSNYGYTF
>NA|once|TRBV3-1|TRBJ1-1
TGTGCCAGCAGCCAAGTTCCTCCAGGGCTTTGGGCTTTCTTT
CASSQVPPGLWAFF
>TRBD2|NA|TRBV2|TRBJ2-5
TGTGCCAGCAAGCGGGGGGCCGGGGAGACCCAGTACTTC
CASKRGAGETQYF
>NA|NA|TRBV30|TRBJ1-2
TGTGCCTGGAGTGTACGATATAACTATGGCTACACCTTC
CAWSVRYNYGYTF
>NA|NA|TRBV3-1|TRBJ2-1
TGTGCCAGCAGCGGGGTCTCGGCATTTGATAATGAGCAGTTCTTC
CASSGVSAFDNEQFF